This paragraph covers one T cell receptor (beta chain) sequence. The antigen is undetermined. This entry comes from a study of T cell responses to AZD1222 COVID-19 vaccine. General study results and limits: Targeting of unmutated variant regions was reportedly seen in nearly half of spike-specific TCRs.

Libraries were prepared by immunoSEQ multiplex PCR; TCRdb keeps only in-frame clonotypes and omits some of them. Found here are around 150,000 clones, around 89% of them singletons; the top ten hold 2.2%. This material consisted of peripheral blood, taken on day 0 of AZD1222 vaccination. The sequence derives from an adult in good health.

As DNA, the CDR3 is TGTGCCACCAGCAGCGGGGAGGAGACCCAGTACTTC. The encoded protein is CATSSGEETQYF. The chain has TRBV15 and TRBJ2-5; tentatively, D is TRBD2 (5 bases). The germline V and J ends were trimmed by 3 bases and 5 bases, with 7 bases remaining between them. The CDR3 is made up of 12 amino acids. CDR1 and CDR2 from the germline V gene are LNHNV and YYDKDF (reference sequence). Full variable domain (outside the CDR3, taken from reference TRBV15 and TRBJ2-5): DAMVIQNPRYQVTQFGKPVTLSCSQTLNHNVMYWYQQKSSQAPKLLFHYYDKDFNNEADTPDNFQSRRPNTSFCFLDIRSPGLGDTAMYLCATSSGEETQYFGPGTRLLVL.